This T cell receptor beta chain was sequenced in a study of early stage breast cancer tumors (dated by TCRdb to about 2017). With regard to the full study: Of the roughly 15 invasive breast tumors, roughly eleven were found to be estrogen receptor-positive, progesterone receptor-positive and HER2-negative. A read coverage of roughly 10-fold per sample was achieved on average. A total of 2,651,842 templates, representing about 1.1 million unique clonotypes, were detected across all samples. About 70% of the 12 ER+/PR+/HER2- tumors were invasive ductal carcinomas, while the other four were invasive lobular carcinomas. General findings and caveats noted by the study authors: Enriched TCRB sequences shared across patients were found to be mostly commonly generated sequences that were unlikely to play an important role in the tumor microenvironment. Analysis by tumor subtype was prevented by the small cohort size. Chain pairing and functional markers such as CD4, CD8 and FOXP3 were missed by bulk genomic DNA sequencing of unsorted cells. About 2.5-fold higher T cell density and higher clonality were observed in tumors than in adjacent normal breast tissue. Repertoires from blood and normal breast were more alike than repertoires from blood and tumor, and in about 85% of the 16 patients, comparing each tissue with blood separated tumor from normal.

Dicing about 17-55 mg of tumor tissue typically gave a DNA yield of more than 3 ug. The study profiled bulk TCR beta-chain repertoires in matched peripheral blood, tumor and adjacent normal breast tissue taken from around 15 patients with early-stage breast cancer. Following resection, visually identified tumor tissue was excised and transferred into prechilled RNAlater. A TissueLyser II was used to homogenize diced tumor tissue (about 20-55 mg) in RLTplus buffer containing beta-mercaptoethanol and antifoaming agent. The Qiagen AllPrep DNA/RNA Mini kit was used for genomic DNA extraction. Each sample was amplified as two independent genomic DNA replicates: approximately 0.49 ug for blood and roughly 1.5 ug for tumor or normal breast. TCRB sequencing of genomic DNA was carried out with the ImmunoSeq Intro kit according to the manufacturer's instructions. Multiplex PCR ran around 32 cycles with proprietary primers and spike-in control sequences for absolute quantification. Single-end 150-bp reads were used to sequence an 87-bp fragment covering the CDR3 and the flanking V and J genes. Seven samples, each with two replicates, were multiplexed per lane of an Illumina MiSeq using version 3.0 chemistry. Under the source paper's analysis protocol: The vendor's proprietary pipeline handled the raw data processing, merging both replicates into a single result for each sample. Productive rearrangements sharing the V-gene family, CDR3 amino acid sequence and J-gene segment were defined as clonotypes. To compute clonality, the normalized Shannon entropy (Pielou evenness) of TCRB abundances was subtracted from 1. To estimate T cell density, the total number of templates was divided by the input cell count, which was inferred from how much DNA went in. Recon with default parameters was used to estimate total repertoire diversity and clonality. Tumor-enriched clonotypes were defined as having over 0.1% abundance in tumor and at least 32-fold higher abundance than in normal breast. TCRdb's version of the immuneACCESS table is confined to in-frame rearrangements and falls short of the full clone set. An unresolved V gene accounts for under half of the shortfall where checked; the remainder is of unknown origin. The V and J calls and clone size are taken from that table; D and trimming were inferred from the DNA. The sample table holds around 31,000 clones, of which 74% were seen once. 9.5% to 13% of the sample is taken by the ten largest.

Measured from the cysteine to the phenylalanine, the CDR3 is 16 residues long. The retained sequence is limited to the CDR3, 48 bases, with the frame set at the first base. At the junction V is shortened by 0 bases and J by 2 bases, with 13 bases in between. According to the germline V gene (reference sequence), CDR1 reads GTSNPN and CDR2 reads SVGIG. As to this clone: The antigen this receptor binds is unknown. No per-base quality is available; no much larger clone lies one base away.

Sequenced input: breast tumor tissue. In this chain, TRBV30 is recombined with TRBJ2-2; confidence is insufficient to name the D gene. This receptor was obtained from a person in their thirties with breast cancer. Read as DNA, the sequence is TGTGCCTGGAGTGTTGGCTTAGGGCGTAACACCGGGGAGCTGTTTTTT. Its translation is CAWSVGLGRNTGELFF.